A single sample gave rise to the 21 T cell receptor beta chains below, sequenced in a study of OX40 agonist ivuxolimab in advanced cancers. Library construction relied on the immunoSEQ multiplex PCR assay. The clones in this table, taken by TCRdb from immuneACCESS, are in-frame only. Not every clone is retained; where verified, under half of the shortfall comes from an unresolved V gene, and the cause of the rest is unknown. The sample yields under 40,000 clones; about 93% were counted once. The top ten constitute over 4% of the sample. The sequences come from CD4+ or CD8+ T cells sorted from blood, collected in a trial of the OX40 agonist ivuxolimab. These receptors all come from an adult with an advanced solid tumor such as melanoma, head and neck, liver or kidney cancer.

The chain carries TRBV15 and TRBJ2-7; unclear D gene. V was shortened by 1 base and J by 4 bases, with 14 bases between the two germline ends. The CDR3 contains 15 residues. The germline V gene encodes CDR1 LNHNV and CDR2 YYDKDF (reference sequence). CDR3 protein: CATSRGRVSWYEQYF. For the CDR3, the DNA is TGTGCCACCAGCAGAGGAAGGGTGAGTTGGTACGAGCAGTACTTC.

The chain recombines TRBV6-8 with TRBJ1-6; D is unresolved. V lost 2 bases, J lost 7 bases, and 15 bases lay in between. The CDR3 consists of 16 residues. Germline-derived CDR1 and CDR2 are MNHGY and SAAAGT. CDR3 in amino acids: CASSYKGPFLNSPLHF. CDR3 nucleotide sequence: TGTGCCAGCAGTTACAAGGGTCCATTTTTAAATTCACCCCTCCACTTT.

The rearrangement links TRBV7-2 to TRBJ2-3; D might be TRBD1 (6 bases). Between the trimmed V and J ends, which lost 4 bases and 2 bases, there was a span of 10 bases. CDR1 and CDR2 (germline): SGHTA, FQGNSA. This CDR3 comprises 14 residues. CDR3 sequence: CASSSWTDTDTQYF. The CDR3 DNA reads TGTGCCAGCAGCTCATGGACAGACACAGATACGCAGTATTTT.

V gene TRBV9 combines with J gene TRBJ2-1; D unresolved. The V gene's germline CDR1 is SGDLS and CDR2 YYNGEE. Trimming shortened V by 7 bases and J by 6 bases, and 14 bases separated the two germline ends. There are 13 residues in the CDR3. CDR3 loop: CASGNLGFNEQFF. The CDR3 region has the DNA TGTGCCAGCGGTAATCTAGGTTTCAATGAGCAGTTCTTC.

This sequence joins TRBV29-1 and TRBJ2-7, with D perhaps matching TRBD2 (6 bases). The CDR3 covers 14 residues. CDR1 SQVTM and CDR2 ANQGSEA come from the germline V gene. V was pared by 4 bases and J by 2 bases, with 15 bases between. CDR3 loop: CSVGTGDWTYEQYF. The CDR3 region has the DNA TGCAGCGTTGGAACCGGGGACTGGACCTACGAGCAGTACTTC.

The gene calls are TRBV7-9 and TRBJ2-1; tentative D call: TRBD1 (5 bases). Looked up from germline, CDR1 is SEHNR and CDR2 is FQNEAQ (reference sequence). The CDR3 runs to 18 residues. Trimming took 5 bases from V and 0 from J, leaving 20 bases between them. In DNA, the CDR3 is TGTGCCAGCAGCATCCCTCCCGCGACAGTTTACTCCTACAATGAGCAGTTCTTC. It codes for CASSIPPATVYSYNEQFF.

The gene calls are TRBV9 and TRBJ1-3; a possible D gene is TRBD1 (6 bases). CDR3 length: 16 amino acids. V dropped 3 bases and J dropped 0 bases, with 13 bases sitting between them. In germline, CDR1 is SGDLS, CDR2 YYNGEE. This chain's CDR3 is CASSGGQFSSGNTIYF. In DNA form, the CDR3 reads TGTGCCAGCAGCGGTGGACAGTTCAGCTCTGGAAACACCATATATTTT.

The chain's CDR3 is CASSVNTGEAFF. As DNA, the CDR3 is TGTGCCAGCAGCGTGAACACAGGGGAAGCTTTCTTT. The V call is TRBV9, the J call TRBJ1-1, with a weak D call TRBD1 (6 bases). Looked up from germline, CDR1 is SGDLS and CDR2 is YYNGEE. With 2 bases removed from V and 8 bases from J, the gap between germline ends came to 10 bases. The CDR3 has 12 amino acids.

The CDR3 spells CASSLVGQGGAYEQYV. For the CDR3, the DNA is TGTGCCAGCAGTTTAGTAGGACAGGGGGGCGCCTACGAGCAGTACGTC. J is TRBJ2-7 and V is TRBV27; TRBD1 matches 10 bases. V was clipped by 2 bases and J by 2 bases; unmatched bases: 6. There are 16 residues in the CDR3. Germline V CDR1 and CDR2: MNHEY, SMNVEV (reference sequence).

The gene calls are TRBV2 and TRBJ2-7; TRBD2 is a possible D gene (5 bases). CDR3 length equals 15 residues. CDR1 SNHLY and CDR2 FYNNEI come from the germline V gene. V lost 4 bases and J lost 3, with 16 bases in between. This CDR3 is CASSATWEIVYEQYV. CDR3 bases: TGTGCCAGCAGTGCCACCTGGGAGATAGTCTACGAGCAGTACGTC.

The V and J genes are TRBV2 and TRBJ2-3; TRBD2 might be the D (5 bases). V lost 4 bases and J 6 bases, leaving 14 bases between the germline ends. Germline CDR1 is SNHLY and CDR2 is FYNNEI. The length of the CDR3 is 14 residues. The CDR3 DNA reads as TGTGCCAGCAGTGGACGGAGGCCCACGGATACGCAGTATTTT. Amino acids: CASSGRRPTDTQYF.

In nucleotides, the CDR3 is TGTGCCAGCAGTTTTGGGACAACTAAGGTGGGCAGGGCAAATCAGCCCCAGCATTTT. Its protein is CASSFGTTKVGRANQPQHF. The V call is TRBV28, the J call TRBJ1-5; D may be TRBD1 (6 bases). The CDR3 runs to 19 residues. Trimming stripped 3 bases from V and 4 bases from J, with 25 bases between. In germline, CDR1 is MDHEN, CDR2 SYDVKM. Drawing the rest from reference TRBV28 and TRBJ1-5, the complete variable domain is DVKVTQSSRYLVKRTGEKVFLECVQDMDHENMFWYRQDPGLGLRLIYFSYDVKMKEKGDIPEGYSVSREKKERFSLILESASTNQTSMYLCASSFGTTKVGRANQPQHFGDGTRLSIL.

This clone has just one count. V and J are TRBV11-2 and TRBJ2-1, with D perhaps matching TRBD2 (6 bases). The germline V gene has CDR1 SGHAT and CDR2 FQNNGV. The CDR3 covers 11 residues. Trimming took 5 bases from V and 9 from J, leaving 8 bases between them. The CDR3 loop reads CASSVGGEQFF. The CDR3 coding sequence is TGTGCCAGCAGCGTCGGGGGTGAGCAGTTCTTC.

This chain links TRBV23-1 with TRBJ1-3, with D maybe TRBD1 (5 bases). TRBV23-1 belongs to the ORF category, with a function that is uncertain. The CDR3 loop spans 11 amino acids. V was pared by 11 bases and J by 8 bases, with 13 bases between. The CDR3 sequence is CAAGEVYTIYF. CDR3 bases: TGCGCCGCGGGGGAGGTGTACACCATATATTTT.

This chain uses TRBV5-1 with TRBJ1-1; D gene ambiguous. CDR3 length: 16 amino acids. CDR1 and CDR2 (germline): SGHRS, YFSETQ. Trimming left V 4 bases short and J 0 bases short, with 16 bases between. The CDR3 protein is CASSLNTQVVNTEAFF. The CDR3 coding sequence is TGCGCCAGCAGCCTAAACACCCAAGTAGTGAACACTGAAGCTTTCTTT.

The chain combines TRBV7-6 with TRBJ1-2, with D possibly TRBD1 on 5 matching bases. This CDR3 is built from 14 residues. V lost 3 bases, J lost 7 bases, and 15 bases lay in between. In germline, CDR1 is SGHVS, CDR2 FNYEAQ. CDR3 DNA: TGTGCCAGCAGCTTTGATGGGGGGGATCCTGGCTACACCTTC. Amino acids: CASSFDGGDPGYTF.

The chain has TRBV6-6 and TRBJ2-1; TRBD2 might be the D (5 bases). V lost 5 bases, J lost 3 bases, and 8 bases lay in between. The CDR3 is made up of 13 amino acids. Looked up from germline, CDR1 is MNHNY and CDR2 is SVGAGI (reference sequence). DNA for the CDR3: TGTGCCAGCAGTCCCGGGAACTACAATGAGCAGTTCTTC. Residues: CASSPGNYNEQFF.

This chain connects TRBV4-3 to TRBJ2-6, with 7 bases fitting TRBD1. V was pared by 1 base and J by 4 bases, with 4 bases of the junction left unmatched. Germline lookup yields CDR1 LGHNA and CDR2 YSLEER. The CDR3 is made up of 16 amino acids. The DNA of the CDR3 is TGCGCCAGCAGCCAAGTAACAGGGGTCGGGGCCAACGTCCTGACTTTC. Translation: CASSQVTGVGANVLTF.

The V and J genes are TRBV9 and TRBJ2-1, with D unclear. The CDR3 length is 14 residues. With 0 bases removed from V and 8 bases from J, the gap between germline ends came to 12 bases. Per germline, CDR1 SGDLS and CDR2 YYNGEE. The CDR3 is CASSVAVPSHEQFF. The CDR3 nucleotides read TGTGCCAGCAGCGTAGCAGTACCCTCCCATGAGCAGTTCTTC.

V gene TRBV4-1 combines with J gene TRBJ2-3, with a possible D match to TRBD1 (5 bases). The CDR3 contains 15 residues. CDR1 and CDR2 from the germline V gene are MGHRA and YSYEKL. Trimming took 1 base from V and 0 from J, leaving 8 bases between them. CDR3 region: CASSQVSGSTDTQYF. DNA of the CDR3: TGCGCCAGCAGCCAAGTTTCAGGGAGCACAGATACGCAGTATTTT.

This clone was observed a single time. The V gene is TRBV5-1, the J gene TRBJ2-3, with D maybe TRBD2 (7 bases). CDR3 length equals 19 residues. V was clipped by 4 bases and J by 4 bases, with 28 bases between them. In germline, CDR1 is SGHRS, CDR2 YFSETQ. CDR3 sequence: CASSPNPSGRGAPPDTQYF. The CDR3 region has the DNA TGCGCCAGCAGCCCAAACCCGAGCGGTCGGGGGGCCCCCCCAGATACGCAGTATTTT.